This T cell receptor (beta chain) was captured by sequencing in a study of cytomegalovirus exposure and HLA in healthy donors. CDR1 SGDLS and CDR2 YYNGEE come from the germline V gene. V was pared by 4 bases and J by 6 bases, with 7 bases between. The CDR3 length is 11 residues. PCR employed 60 Vbeta and 13 Jbeta primers. Repertoires were generated with immunoSEQ multiplex PCR, while TCRdb's copy carries only in-frame clones and drops some. The sample shows 80,000 to 100,000 clones, about 80% of them seen only once. The specimen was PBMCs. This receptor was identified in a human donor in good health. The chain joins TRBV9 to TRBJ1-1; TRBD1 might be the D (5 bases). The CDR3 sequence: CASSRGSEAFF. CDR3 nucleotide sequence: TGTGCCAGCAGCAGGGGCTCTGAAGCTTTCTTT.